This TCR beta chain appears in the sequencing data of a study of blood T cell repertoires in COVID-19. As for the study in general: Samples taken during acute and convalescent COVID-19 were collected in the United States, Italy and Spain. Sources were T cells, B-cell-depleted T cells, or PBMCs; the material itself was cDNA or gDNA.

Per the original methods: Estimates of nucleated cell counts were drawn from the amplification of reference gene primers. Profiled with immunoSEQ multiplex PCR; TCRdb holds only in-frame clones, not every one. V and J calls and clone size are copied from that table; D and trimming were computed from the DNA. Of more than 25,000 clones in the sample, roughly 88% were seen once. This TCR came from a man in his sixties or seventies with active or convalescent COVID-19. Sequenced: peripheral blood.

CDR3 protein: CASRPLDRWTGELFF. CDR3 in DNA: TGTGCCAGCAGGCCCCTGGACAGGTGGACCGGGGAGCTGTTTTTT. V usage is TRBV6-5 and J usage is TRBJ2-2, with 7 bases that match TRBD1. The CDR3 is 15 residues long. Trimming took 6 bases from V and 5 from J; bases not matched to a gene: 9. Germline CDR1 is MNHEY and CDR2 is SVGAGI.